This T cell receptor beta chain was sequenced in a study of OX40 agonist ivuxolimab in advanced cancers. This CDR3 is 15 amino acids long. Trimming left V 5 bases short and J 2 bases short, with 16 bases between. The germline gives CDR1 KGHSH, CDR2 LQKENI. This clone has a single count. Method: immunoSEQ multiplex PCR; TCRdb's copy keeps in-frame clones and lacks some. The table records 100,000 or so clones, roughly 84% of them present only once. V is TRBV18 and J is TRBJ2-7; D gene ambiguous. The sequence was obtained from an adult with an advanced solid tumor such as melanoma, head and neck, liver or kidney cancer. The sequencing here drew on CD4+ or CD8+ T cells sorted from blood, taken in a trial of the OX40 agonist ivuxolimab. This CDR3 reads CASSFAVGSAYEQYF. Written as DNA, the CDR3 is TGTGCCAGCTCATTCGCGGTGGGCAGCGCCTACGAGCAGTACTTC.